The 30 T cell receptor beta chains below come from one sample, sequenced in a study of early T cells in non-severe SARS-CoV-2 infection. TCRdb used MiXCR to reprocess the 5' RACE reads, holding one entry per CDR3 protein. Among about 66,000 distinct CDR3 sequences, roughly 10% were seen once, and the ten largest hold roughly 3%. Sequenced: whole blood. The receptors derive from an adult who was a healthcare worker with PCR-confirmed SARS-CoV-2 infection or an uninfected control (not recorded which).

This clonotype was detected only a few times. This sequence joins TRBV30 and TRBJ2-3; tentative D call: TRBD1 (6 bases). Germline V CDR1 and CDR2: GTSNPN, SVGIG (reference sequence). V was cut by 2 bases and J by 3 bases, with 12 bases left in between. The CDR3 spans 14 residues. CDR3 bases: TGTGCCTGGAGTAGGGGGATTCGGACAGATACGCAGTATTTT. Its translation: CAWSRGIRTDTQYF.

This clonotype was seen a handful of times. The gene calls are TRBV6-1 and TRBJ1-1; TRBD1 is a possible D gene (5 bases). The V end was cut by 4 bases, the J end by 8 bases, with 20 bases between. Looked up from germline, CDR1 is MNHNS and CDR2 is SASEGT. This CDR3 is 15 amino acids long. CDR3 sequence reads: CASSVQGRTTTEAFF. In DNA form, the CDR3 reads TGTGCCAGCAGTGTCCAGGGACGAACAACGACAGAAGCTTTCTTT.

This clonotype was counted a few times. The V and J genes are TRBV2 and TRBJ1-4; the D gene is possibly TRBD1 (5 bases). CDR3 length: 14 amino acids. The V gene lost 6 bases and the J gene lost 7 bases, with 15 bases spanning the gap. Germline V gene data show CDR1 as SNHLY and CDR2 as FYNNEI. The CDR3 nucleotides are TGTGCCAGCAGGGCCGGGACCCGAGGTGAAAAACTGTTTTTT. It codes for CASRAGTRGEKLFF.

This clonotype was seen at least ten times. The chain employs TRBV29-1 and TRBJ2-3, with 9 bases fitting TRBD2. From germline, CDR1 is SQVTM and CDR2 ANQGSEA. This CDR3 spans 13 amino acids. Trimming at V came to 4 bases and at J to 6 bases, leaving 5 bases not matched to a gene. CDR3 DNA: TGCAGCGTTGGCCTAGCGGGGAAGGATACGCAGTATTTT. Protein sequence: CSVGLAGKDTQYF.

This clonotype has at least ten counts. V gene TRBV20-1 combines with J gene TRBJ2-1; D may be TRBD2 (6 bases). Per the germline V gene, CDR1 is DFQATT and CDR2 is SNEGSKA (reference sequence). Trimming left V 3 bases short and J 6 bases short, with 18 bases between. This CDR3 has 15 residues. The CDR3 coding sequence is TGCAGTGCTAGCGCGGCGGGTGATAGCGGCAATGAGCAGTTCTTC. As protein: CSASAAGDSGNEQFF.

This chain joins TRBV19 and TRBJ2-2; the match to TRBD1 covers 8 bases. The CDR3 totals 12 residues. Germline V gene data show CDR1 as LNHDA and CDR2 as SQIVND (reference sequence). The V gene end was trimmed by 7 bases and the J gene end by 7 bases; junction bases not matched to a gene: 2. In nucleotides, the CDR3 is TGTGCCAGTATCGACAGGGGCGGGGAGCTGTTTTTT. Translated, it gives CASIDRGGELFF.

In its sample, this clonotype was seen many times. This chain connects TRBV4-2 to TRBJ2-1; D is ambiguous. Germline V lookup: CDR1 LGHNA, CDR2 YNFKEQ. CDR3 length: 14 residues. V lost 0 bases, J lost 8 bases, and 11 bases lay in between. The CDR3 region is CASSQDTGWYEQFF. The CDR3 DNA reads as TGTGCCAGCAGCCAAGATACTGGCTGGTATGAGCAGTTCTTC.

This clonotype appeared many times. V gene TRBV29-1 combines with J gene TRBJ2-1, with 7 bases fitting TRBD2. Germline V gives CDR1 SQVTM, CDR2 ANQGSEA. This CDR3 is 11 amino acids long. CDR3 sequence reads: CSMGGSREQFF. For the CDR3, the DNA is TGCAGTATGGGGGGGAGTCGTGAGCAGTTCTTC.

This clonotype was seen many times. V usage is TRBV4-1 and J usage is TRBJ2-7; the D gene is possibly TRBD1 (5 bases). Trimming removed 3 bases from V and 0 bases from J, with 6 bases in between. CDR1 and CDR2 (germline): MGHRA, YSYEKL. The CDR3 has 13 residues. This chain's CDR3 is CASSHRVSYEQYF. The CDR3 DNA reads as TGCGCCAGCAGCCACAGGGTCTCCTACGAGCAGTACTTC.

The J gene is TRBJ2-7, the V gene TRBV7-8; 7 bases are a match to TRBD1. V trimming: 5 bases; J trimming: 4 bases; junction bases outside the gene matches: 5. Germline V CDR1 and CDR2: SGHVS, FQNEAQ. This CDR3 region has 13 residues. The CDR3 region is CASSPDRVYEQYF. In DNA, the CDR3 is TGTGCCAGCAGCCCCGACAGGGTATACGAGCAGTACTTC.

This clonotype was recorded a few times. The genes are TRBV28 and TRBJ2-3, with 10 bases that match TRBD2. V lost 8 bases and J lost 1; bases outside the gene matches: 6. The CDR3 spans 15 residues. Germline CDR1 and CDR2: MDHEN and SYDVKM. CDR3 protein: CASGRTSGRTDTQYF. CDR3 DNA sequence: TGTGCCAGCGGACGGACTAGCGGCCGCACAGATACGCAGTATTTT.

The chain has TRBV5-1 and TRBJ2-3; 9 positions agree with TRBD2. Unmatched junction bases numbered 3, after V lost 0 bases and J lost 4 bases. Per the germline V gene, CDR1 is SGHRS and CDR2 is YFSETQ. The CDR3 loop spans 15 amino acids. CDR3 nucleotide sequence: TGCGCCAGCAGCTTGGCTTTAGCGGGAGCAGATACGCAGTATTTT. Translating it yields CASSLALAGADTQYF.

This clonotype came up many times. CDR3 region: CASSFWGTLHF. DNA of the CDR3: TGTGCCAGCAGCTTTTGGGGGACCCTCCACTTT. The chain couples TRBV7-2 to TRBJ1-6; TRBD1 might be the D (5 bases). The germline CDR1 and CDR2 sequences are SGHTA and FQGNSA. This CDR3 spans 11 amino acids. Trimming pared 3 bases from V and 14 bases from J, leaving 8 bases between.

This clonotype was counted ten times or more. The rearrangement joins TRBV6-5 to TRBJ1-2; D ambiguous. CDR3 length equals 15 residues. The V and J ends lost 0 bases and 8 bases respectively, with 16 bases between them. CDR1 is MNHEY and CDR2 is SVGAGI in the germline V gene. CDR3 sequence (DNA): TGTGCCAGCAGTTACTCCCGCCCGGACTTAAGCGGCTACACCTTC. Its protein is CASSYSRPDLSGYTF.

This clonotype was counted only a few times. V is TRBV29-1 and J is TRBJ1-3; D ambiguous. This CDR3 has 14 amino acids. V lost 4 bases and J lost 3, with 13 bases in between. Germline V gene sequence: CDR1 SQVTM, CDR2 ANQGSEA. The CDR3 is CSVGAGDLGNTIYF. In nucleotides, the CDR3 is TGCAGCGTTGGGGCCGGAGACCTTGGAAACACCATATATTTT.

In this sample, this clonotype turned up a few times. The chain recombines TRBV5-4 with TRBJ2-1, with no clear D. Germline loops: CDR1 SGHNT, CDR2 YYREEE (reference sequence). V was cut by 6 bases and J by 5 bases, with 18 bases left in between. The CDR3 runs to 15 residues. CDR3 sequence: CASTAGNYRNNEQFF. Here the CDR3 DNA reads TGTGCCAGCACCGCTGGGAACTATAGGAACAATGAGCAGTTCTTC.

This clonotype was seen at least ten times. The CDR3 loop is CASSPLAGNYNEQFF. The CDR3 coding sequence is TGTGCCAGTAGTCCTCTAGCGGGAAACTACAATGAGCAGTTCTTC. This chain joins TRBV19 and TRBJ2-1, with TRBD2 matching 9 bases. The V gene's germline CDR1 is LNHDA and CDR2 SQIVND (reference sequence). Losses at the gene ends were 5 bases for V and 3 bases for J; bases not matched to a gene: 5. The CDR3 spans 15 residues.

This clonotype occurred many times. The J gene is TRBJ2-5, the V gene TRBV20-1; 11 nucleotides align to TRBD2. V lost 2 bases to trimming and J lost 4 bases; unmatched junction nucleotides: 3. The CDR3 length is 14 residues. Germline V gene sequence: CDR1 DFQATT, CDR2 SNEGSKA (reference sequence). CDR3 in DNA: TGCAGTGCTAGATCCGGACTAGCGGGAGAGACCCAGTACTTC. Protein sequence: CSARSGLAGETQYF.

The V gene is TRBV18, the J gene TRBJ1-1; D not certain. With 5 bases removed from V and 0 bases from J, the gap between germline ends came to 7 bases. This CDR3 spans 13 amino acids. Germline V lookup: CDR1 KGHSH, CDR2 LQKENI. CDR3 protein: CASSDDLNTEAFF. The CDR3 DNA reads TGTGCCAGCTCAGACGACTTGAACACTGAAGCTTTCTTT.

This clonotype was counted ten times or more. CDR3 in amino acids: CASSLDSRAAQETQYF. In DNA form, the CDR3 reads TGTGCCAGCAGCTTAGATTCCAGGGCGGCCCAAGAGACCCAGTACTTC. This chain uses TRBV7-2 with TRBJ2-5; weak D call: TRBD1 (5 bases). Per germline, CDR1 SGHTA and CDR2 FQGNSA. V was clipped by 1 base and J by 1 base, with 13 bases between them. CDR3 length: 16 amino acids.

A few counts support this clonotype. An end of the junction differs from the germline gene, which may be a read error. The chain combines TRBV16 with TRBJ2-7; tentatively, D is TRBD2 (6 bases). Germline assignment: CDR1 KGHSY and CDR2 FQNENV. The CDR3 length is 12 residues. The CDR3 is CASSRDVAAALF. The CDR3 nucleotides read TGTGCCAGCAGCCGCGATGTAGCGGCAGCACTATTC.

This clonotype was seen at least ten times. The chain uses TRBV29-1 and TRBJ2-3, with 11 bases lining up with TRBD1. V gave up 6 bases and J gave up 3 bases; unmatched junction bases: 11. This CDR3 is 16 amino acids long. Germline V gene lookup returns CDR1 SQVTM and CDR2 ANQGSEA. The CDR3 spells CSVPKGTGGRTDTQYF. CDR3 in DNA: TGCAGCGTACCAAAAGGGACAGGGGGTCGGACAGATACGCAGTATTTT.

This sequence joins TRBV7-2 and TRBJ2-1; TRBD2 aligns across 12 bases. V shed 2 bases, J shed 10 bases, and the junction held 6 bases outside the gene matches. CDR1 and CDR2 (germline): SGHTA, FQGNSA. CDR3 length equals 15 residues. CDR3 DNA: TGTGCCAGCAGCTTAAGGACTAGCGGGGCCTTAGAGCAGTTCTTC. Amino acid sequence: CASSLRTSGALEQFF.

This clonotype was seen a few times. The chain joins TRBV29-1 to TRBJ1-3; tentative D call: TRBD1 (5 bases). This CDR3 is built from 13 residues. The germline V gene encodes CDR1 SQVTM and CDR2 ANQGSEA. The ends were cut back, 4 bases at V and 0 bases at J, with 7 bases in the middle. The CDR3 region has the DNA TGCAGCGTTGCAGGGCCCTCTGGAAACACCATATATTTT. Its translation is CSVAGPSGNTIYF.

This clonotype was detected a few times. The rearrangement uses TRBV20-1 and TRBJ2-1, with 7 bases that match TRBD2. The CDR3 covers 15 residues. Germline CDR1 reads DFQATT; CDR2 reads SNEGSKA (reference sequence). Trimming removed 1 base from V and 3 bases from J; junction bases left unmatched: 6. Here the CDR3 reads CSARGGGRIYNEQFF. The CDR3 region has the DNA TGCAGTGCTAGAGGCGGCGGGAGAATCTACAATGAGCAGTTCTTC.

This clonotype was seen at least ten times. The CDR3 DNA sequence: TGCAGCGTTGTCCGGGACGGTCGCTCCTACAATGAGCAGTTCTTC. Protein product: CSVVRDGRSYNEQFF. V and J are TRBV29-1 and TRBJ2-1; TRBD1 or TRBD2 may be the D gene (5 bases each). The CDR3 runs to 15 residues. V lost 4 bases and J lost 0, with 13 bases in between. Germline V gives CDR1 SQVTM, CDR2 ANQGSEA.

This clonotype was detected ten times or more. V gene TRBV7-2 combines with J gene TRBJ2-7; TRBD2 agrees at 9 bases. The V and J ends lost 1 base and 3 bases, in that order; junction bases with no gene match: 1. CDR3 length equals 14 residues. CDR1 is SGHTA, CDR2 FQGNSA, per germline. In DNA, the CDR3 is TGTGCCAGCAGCTTAGGGCGGGAGGGCTACGAGCAGTACTTC. It is translated as CASSLGREGYEQYF.

This clonotype showed up many times. This chain connects TRBV20-1 to TRBJ2-1, with TRBD2 matching 10 bases. Unmatched junction bases numbered 2, after V lost 4 bases and J lost 5 bases. The CDR3 has 13 residues. CDR1 DFQATT and CDR2 SNEGSKA come from the germline V gene (reference sequence). The CDR3 DNA follows: TGCAGTGCTAAGAGCGGGAGGGACAATGAGCAGTTCTTC. This encodes CSAKSGRDNEQFF.

CDR3 DNA: TGCAGCGTTGAAGGTGGAAACACCATATATTTT. It encodes CSVEGGNTIYF. The chain links TRBV29-1 to TRBJ1-3; D remains unclear. V was shortened by 1 base and J by 3 bases, with 1 base between the two germline ends. CDR1 and CDR2 from the germline V gene are SQVTM and ANQGSEA. The CDR3 contains 11 residues.

This clonotype was observed at least ten times. The gene calls are TRBV7-2 and TRBJ2-1, with 8 positions matching TRBD2. The V and J ends lost 2 bases and 9 bases, in that order; junction bases with no gene match: 9. The CDR3 contains 15 residues. Germline CDR1 is SGHTA and CDR2 is FQGNSA. The CDR3 is CASSLRGRNRGEQFF. The CDR3 nucleotides read TGTGCCAGCAGCTTACGCGGGAGGAATCGGGGTGAGCAGTTCTTC.